The 26 T cell receptor beta chains given below trace back to one sample, sequenced in a study of blood T cell repertoires in COVID-19. Some clones are missing from TCRdb's copy, which holds only in-frame ones; the method was immunoSEQ multiplex PCR. The repertoire holds roughly 670,000 clones, with about 90% as singletons. The source material was peripheral blood. The receptors stem from a woman between 18 and 29 years old with acute or convalescent COVID-19.

The J gene is TRBJ2-6, the V gene TRBV5-4; the D gene is possibly TRBD2 (5 bases). In germline, CDR1 is SGHNT, CDR2 YYREEE (reference sequence). The germline V and J ends were trimmed by 0 bases and 3 bases, with 10 bases remaining between them. The CDR3 is 16 residues long. This CDR3 reads CASSLAAGGGANVLTF. As DNA, the CDR3 is TGTGCCAGCAGCTTGGCCGCGGGTGGTGGGGCCAACGTCCTGACTTTC.

The rearrangement joins TRBV5-1 to TRBJ1-1; no clear D gene. The germline gives CDR1 SGHRS, CDR2 YFSETQ. The CDR3 sequence is 13 residues long. V lost 2 bases to trimming and J lost 4 bases, with 9 bases between them. The CDR3 DNA follows: TGCGCCAGCAGCTTCGGAGATTTCACTGAAGCTTTCTTT. This translates into CASSFGDFTEAFF.

This clone appeared a few times. The gene calls are TRBV10-3 and TRBJ2-1; 14 bases match TRBD2. With 5 bases clipped from V and 7 bases from J, the junction kept 1 base outside the gene matches. CDR3 length: 14 residues. CDR1 and CDR2 from the germline V gene are ENHRY and SYGVKD. CDR3 coding DNA: TGTGCCATCAGTCGGACTAGCGGGGGGAATGAGCAGTTCTTC. Translation: CAISRTSGGNEQFF.

The V gene is TRBV5-3, the J gene TRBJ1-1; tentatively, D is TRBD1 (5 bases). TRBV5-3 is known as an ORF, though its function is uncertain. V was clipped by 0 bases and J by 4 bases, with 10 bases between them. The CDR3 is 14 amino acids. DNA for the CDR3: TGTGCCAGAAGCTTGGGGGCAGGGTGCACTGAAGCTTTCTTT. Residues: CARSLGAGCTEAFF.

V is TRBV19 and J is TRBJ2-7, with TRBD1 as a possible D gene (5 bases). V was trimmed by 5 bases and J by 0 bases, leaving 14 bases between them. CDR3 length: 15 amino acids. Germline-derived CDR1 and CDR2 are LNHDA and SQIVND (reference sequence). The CDR3 region is CASSSTGTLSYEQYF. In nucleotides, the CDR3 is TGTGCCAGTAGTTCCACAGGTACCCTCTCCTACGAGCAGTACTTC.

V gene TRBV6-1 combines with J gene TRBJ1-1; TRBD1 is a possible D gene (6 bases). CDR3 length: 14 amino acids. Germline V lookup: CDR1 MNHNS, CDR2 SASEGT. V shed 2 bases and J shed 8 bases, with 15 bases lying between them. The CDR3 bases are TGTGCCAGCAGTGAACGGACAGTGGGGTTGGAAGCTTTCTTT. Amino acids: CASSERTVGLEAFF.

The chain is built from TRBV12-3 or TRBV12-4 and TRBJ1-1; D ambiguous. The CDR3 covers 13 residues. Trimming left V 6 bases short and J 0 bases short, with 8 bases between. CDR3 in DNA: TGTGCCAGCAGATCCCCCTTGAACACTGAAGCTTTCTTT. This sequence encodes CASRSPLNTEAFF.

The V call is TRBV9, the J call TRBJ1-1; D is unclear. Germline assignment: CDR1 SGDLS and CDR2 YYNGEE. With 0 bases removed from V and 8 bases from J, the gap between germline ends came to 8 bases. The CDR3 contains 12 residues. The CDR3 DNA is TGTGCCAGCAGCGTAGCGTCGGGGGAAGCTTTCTTT. Its translation is CASSVASGEAFF.

The chain couples TRBV6-2 or TRBV6-3 to TRBJ2-7, with 9 positions matching TRBD1. Germline CDR1 reads MNHEY; CDR2 reads SVGEGT. After removal of 0 bases from V and 1 base from J, the junction contained 4 bases not matched to a gene. This CDR3 spans 16 amino acids. The CDR3 nucleotides read TGTGCCAGCAGTTACTCACCTGGGACAGGGTCCTACGAGCAGTACTTC. It is translated as CASSYSPGTGSYEQYF.

This clone has just one count. The chain couples TRBV4-1 to TRBJ2-2, with D perhaps TRBD1 (5 bases). The V and J ends lost 2 bases and 0 bases respectively, with 10 bases between them. There are 16 residues in the CDR3. Germline CDR1 MGHRA, CDR2 YSYEKL. CDR3 residues: CASSQPRATNTGELFF. CDR3 coding DNA: TGCGCCAGCAGCCAACCCAGGGCGACGAACACCGGGGAGCTGTTTTTT.

This clone was counted between two and nine times. The chain couples TRBV19 to TRBJ2-2; tentatively, D is TRBD2 (5 bases). V was pared by 7 bases and J by 4 bases, with 13 bases between. Germline CDR1 is LNHDA and CDR2 is SQIVND (reference sequence). This CDR3 has 14 amino acids. The CDR3 loop reads CASTYTRGTGELFF. As DNA, the CDR3 is TGTGCCAGTACCTACACCCGGGGCACCGGGGAGCTGTTTTTT.

The rearrangement joins TRBV10-3 to TRBJ2-1; TRBD2 is a possible D gene (6 bases). The germline V gene encodes CDR1 ENHRY and CDR2 SYGVKD. The ends were cut back, 0 bases at V and 7 bases at J, with 7 bases in the middle. CDR3 length equals 13 residues. The CDR3, as DNA: TGTGCCATCAGTGAGTCCGGGACTAATGAGCAGTTCTTC. Translating it yields CAISESGTNEQFF.

The chain links TRBV6-5 to TRBJ1-6; D is perhaps TRBD1 (5 bases). Trimming took off 9 bases at V and 1 base at J, with 13 bases between the two ends. The CDR3 is 15 amino acids. Germline CDR1 and CDR2: MNHEY and SVGAGI. The CDR3 DNA reads TGTGCCAGTGGGAGGGAGGGGTCCTATAATTCACCCCTCCACTTT. Amino acids: CASGREGSYNSPLHF.

The genes are TRBV18 and TRBJ1-1; TRBD1 agrees at 7 bases. Germline CDR1 KGHSH, CDR2 LQKENI. This CDR3 has 14 amino acids. The junction had 7 bases not matched to a gene; V was cut back by 3 bases and J by 6 bases. CDR3 in amino acids: CASSPGQGGPEAFF. The CDR3 DNA reads as TGTGCCAGCTCACCGGGGCAGGGGGGCCCTGAAGCTTTCTTT.

This chain links TRBV5-1 with TRBJ1-6; TRBD1 matches at 9 bases. This CDR3 has 15 residues. CDR1 is SGHRS and CDR2 is YFSETQ in the germline V gene. Trimming cost V 5 bases and J 3 bases; bases outside gene matches: 3. This CDR3 is CASRGGQGYNSPLHF. CDR3 DNA: TGCGCCAGCAGAGGGGGACAGGGCTATAATTCACCCCTCCACTTT.

The gene calls are TRBV18 and TRBJ1-3; D not certain. The germline V gene has CDR1 KGHSH and CDR2 LQKENI. V lost 2 bases, J lost 2 bases, and 16 bases lay in between. The CDR3 sequence is 17 residues long. DNA for the CDR3: TGTGCCAGCTCACCAAACGTCAGGCAGACGACTGGAAACACCATATATTTT. Amino acid sequence: CASSPNVRQTTGNTIYF. Full variable domain (outside the CDR3, taken from reference TRBV18 and TRBJ1-3): NAGVMQNPRHLVRRRGQEARLRCSPMKGHSHVYWYRQLPEEGLKFMVYLQKENIIDESGMPKERFSAEFPKEGPSILRIQQVVRGDSAAYFCASSPNVRQTTGNTIYFGEGSWLTVV.

This sequence joins TRBV6-6 and TRBJ1-5, with D possibly TRBD1 on 5 matching bases. CDR1 is MNHNY and CDR2 is SVGAGI in the germline V gene (reference sequence). This CDR3 has 13 residues. V lost 2 bases to trimming and J lost 4 bases, with 6 bases between them. The CDR3 here is CASSYAGNQPQHF. DNA of the CDR3: TGTGCCAGCAGTTACGCAGGGAATCAGCCCCAGCATTTT.

The CDR3 region is CASSQALGGGPDTQYF. The CDR3, as DNA: TGTGCCAGCAGCCAAGCCCTTGGGGGGGGGCCGGATACGCAGTATTTT. The chain is built from TRBV3-1 (or the pseudogene TRBV3-2) and TRBJ2-3, with D tentatively TRBD2 (7 bases). CDR3 length: 16 residues. Germline assignment: CDR1 LGHDT and CDR2 YNNKEL (reference sequence). Trimming took off 1 base at V and 6 bases at J, with 17 bases between the two ends.

The chain couples TRBV13 to TRBJ1-1; 7 bases match TRBD1. V dropped 5 bases and J dropped 0; count of bases not matched to a gene: 3. CDR1 is PRHDT, CDR2 FYEKMQ, per germline (reference sequence). The CDR3 has 14 amino acids. The CDR3 protein is CASSPGQVNTEAFF. CDR3 coding DNA: TGTGCCAGCAGCCCCGGACAGGTGAACACTGAAGCTTTCTTT.

V is TRBV24-1 and J is TRBJ2-2, with 8 bases identical to TRBD1. The CDR3 runs to 15 residues. The germline gives CDR1 KGHDR, CDR2 SFDVKD. V shed 3 bases, J shed 7 bases, and the junction held 6 bases outside the gene matches. The CDR3 protein is CATSDDRGRGGELFF. The DNA of the CDR3 is TGTGCCACCAGTGATGACAGGGGAAGGGGCGGGGAGCTGTTTTTT.

The CDR3 nucleotides read TGTGCCAGTAGGATGGACAGGGGTCTGGAGCCGAACACCATATATTTT. As protein: CASRMDRGLEPNTIYF. This chain uses TRBV19 with TRBJ1-3; TRBD1 matches 9 bases. CDR1 LNHDA and CDR2 SQIVND come from the germline V gene (reference sequence). The J segment lost 7 bases and the V segment lost 6 bases, leaving 13 bases of the junction unmatched. This CDR3 is built from 16 residues.

The chain has TRBV28 and TRBJ1-2, with 8 bases fitting TRBD1. This CDR3 contains 17 residues. Looked up from germline, CDR1 is MDHEN and CDR2 is SYDVKM. V dropped 3 bases and J dropped 8; count of bases not matched to a gene: 17. The CDR3 bases are TGTGCCAGCAGTTTCTTAGGTCAGGGGGCGCGCCGAGGCGGCTACACCTTC. Translated: CASSFLGQGARRGGYTF.

This chain links TRBV28 with TRBJ1-2; perhaps TRBD1 as D (6 bases). With 2 bases removed from V and 2 bases from J, the gap between germline ends came to 15 bases. Germline CDR1 MDHEN, CDR2 SYDVKM. The CDR3 has 16 amino acids. The CDR3 DNA reads TGTGCCAGCAGTTTAGGCTGGGACACTTCCAACTATGGCTACACCTTC. The encoded protein is CASSLGWDTSNYGYTF.

Concerning this clone itself: The sample contains more than one DNA sequence encoding this CDR3. The chain links TRBV10-3 to TRBJ1-2, with 9 bases matching TRBD1. J lost 8 bases, V lost 6 bases, and 13 bases had no gene match. The CDR3 totals 15 residues. From germline, CDR1 is ENHRY and CDR2 SYGVKD. CDR3 amino acids: CAISAVQQGAGGYTF. CDR3 coding DNA: TGTGCCATCAGCGCGGTTCAACAGGGGGCAGGAGGCTACACCTTC.

The chain combines TRBV7-2 with TRBJ1-2; D may be TRBD1 (6 bases). V dropped 2 bases and J dropped 6 bases, with 16 bases sitting between them. Germline V gene data show CDR1 as SGHTA and CDR2 as FQGNSA. CDR3 length equals 15 residues. Written as DNA, the CDR3 is TGTGCCAGCAGCTTATACGGGGTTGAGGGGGATGGCTACACCTTC. This codes for CASSLYGVEGDGYTF.

This clone was seen once. V usage is TRBV4-1 and J usage is TRBJ1-1, with TRBD1 matching 9 bases. With 3 bases clipped from V and 1 base from J, the junction kept 3 bases outside the gene matches. This CDR3 region has 15 residues. CDR1 is MGHRA, CDR2 YSYEKL, per germline. The CDR3 DNA follows: TGCGCCAGCAGCCATAGGGACAGGGAGAACACTGAAGCTTTCTTT. Protein product: CASSHRDRENTEAFF.